One sample yielded the 14 T cell receptor beta chains listed below, sequenced in a study of shared clonotypes between healthy human individuals (TCRdb year 2020). Receptor amplification or capture employed the immunoSEQ multiplex PCR assay. The clones in this table, taken by TCRdb from immuneACCESS, are in-frame only. Not every clone is retained; where verified, under half of the shortfall comes from an unresolved V gene, and the cause of the rest is unknown. This sample is represented by some 2.3 million clones; over 85% of them were singletons. The ten biggest clones cover 0.39% of the sample. Sequenced input: naive CD4+ T cells from PBMCs. The cell subset or site label here, explained by the study, means: CD45RA+ positively selected. Every receptor here comes from a man between 18 and 29 years old in good health. Some clones in this sample may be carry-over from other donors' samples.

The J gene is TRBJ2-1, the V gene TRBV28; tentatively, D is TRBD2 (5 bases). The V end lost 2 bases, the J end lost 2 bases, and 7 bases lay between the germline ends. Germline lookup yields CDR1 MDHEN and CDR2 SYDVKM. This CDR3 spans 14 amino acids. The CDR3 loop is CASSLLAPYNEQFF. The CDR3 DNA reads as TGTGCCAGCAGTTTACTAGCCCCCTACAATGAGCAGTTCTTC.

This clone appeared a single time. V and J are TRBV11-2 and TRBJ2-7; D not certain. Trimming took 4 bases from V and 3 from J, leaving 16 bases between them. CDR1 and CDR2 from the germline V gene are SGHAT and FQNNGV. CDR3 length: 15 amino acids. This CDR3 is CASSSASRSRYEQYF. The CDR3 DNA follows: TGTGCCAGCAGCTCGGCGTCGCGGAGCCGCTACGAGCAGTACTTC.

This rearrangement joins TRBV10-3 to TRBJ1-2; no reliable D call. V shed 10 bases and J shed 2 bases, with 11 bases lying between them. The CDR3 has 12 amino acids. In germline, CDR1 is ENHRY, CDR2 SYGVKD. The CDR3 protein is CATAPENYGYTF. CDR3 nucleotides: TGTGCCACCGCGCCTGAGAACTATGGCTACACCTTC.

Comment on this clone: Other DNA sequences within the sample encode an identical CDR3. The rearrangement uses TRBV5-4 and TRBJ2-5; 10 bases align to TRBD2. V lost 2 bases, J lost 5 bases, and 6 bases stayed unmatched. There are 15 residues in the CDR3. Germline V CDR1 and CDR2: SGHNT, YYREEE (reference sequence). CDR3: CASSLGGAGGETQYF. In DNA form, the CDR3 reads TGTGCCAGCAGCTTAGGTGGAGCGGGAGGGGAGACCCAGTACTTC. Full variable domain (outside the CDR3, taken from reference TRBV5-4 and TRBJ2-5): ETGVTQSPTHLIKTRGQQVTLRCSSQSGHNTVSWYQQALGQGPQFIFQYYREEENGRGNFPPRFSGLQFPNYSSELNVNALELDDSALYLCASSLGGAGGETQYFGPGTRLLVL.

V and J are TRBV11-2 and TRBJ1-2, with D perhaps TRBD1 (5 bases). CDR3 length: 14 residues. Trimming stripped 5 bases from V and 5 bases from J, with 15 bases between. Germline V gene sequence: CDR1 SGHAT, CDR2 FQNNGV. CDR3 region: CASSPGKGNYGYTF. The DNA of the CDR3 is TGTGCCAGCAGCCCGGGCAAGGGGAATTATGGCTACACCTTC.

The rearrangement joins TRBV7-2 to TRBJ2-3, with D perhaps given as TRBD1 or TRBD2 (7 bases each). CDR1 is SGHTA and CDR2 is FQGNSA in the germline V gene. V was trimmed by 4 bases and J by 2 bases, leaving 19 bases between them. This CDR3 contains 17 residues. The CDR3, as DNA: TGTGCCAGCAGCTCGTGGGGGAGGGGGCGCTCCACAGATACGCAGTATTTT. Translated, it gives CASSSWGRGRSTDTQYF.

This chain uses TRBV5-4 with TRBJ2-7; 7 nucleotides line up with TRBD2. The CDR3 is 15 amino acids. Germline CDR1 and CDR2: SGHNT and YYREEE (reference sequence). Trimming removed 0 bases from V and 4 bases from J; junction bases left unmatched: 7. The CDR3 protein is CASSLATGGGYEQYF. CDR3 nucleotides: TGTGCCAGCAGCTTGGCCACGGGAGGCGGGTACGAGCAGTACTTC.

V gene TRBV4-2 combines with J gene TRBJ1-2; 8 nucleotides align to TRBD1. The ends lost 0 bases at V and 4 bases at J; junction bases unmatched: 10. This CDR3 region has 17 residues. Germline loops: CDR1 LGHNA, CDR2 YNFKEQ. The CDR3 region is CASSQDLPGRGPYGYTF. The CDR3 nucleotides are TGTGCCAGCAGCCAAGACCTGCCAGGCAGGGGGCCCTATGGCTACACCTTC.

The rearrangement links TRBV4-1 to TRBJ2-5; 11 positions match TRBD1. With 4 bases clipped from V and 5 bases from J, the junction kept 12 bases outside the gene matches. CDR1 MGHRA and CDR2 YSYEKL come from the germline V gene. The CDR3 totals 17 residues. In nucleotides, the CDR3 is TGCGCCAGCAGCCCTAAGGGTTGGACAGGGGGCGTGGAGACCCAGTACTTC. Protein: CASSPKGWTGGVETQYF.

The chain employs TRBV10-3 and TRBJ2-7, with 7 bases lining up with TRBD2. J lost 5 bases, V lost 4 bases, and 2 bases had no gene match. The CDR3 has 12 amino acids. The germline gives CDR1 ENHRY, CDR2 SYGVKD. CDR3 region: CAISGGGHEQYF. The CDR3 DNA sequence: TGTGCCATCAGTGGGGGGGGACACGAGCAGTACTTC.

The chain has TRBV7-9 and TRBJ2-5; D unclear. CDR1 and CDR2 (germline): SEHNR, FQNEAQ (reference sequence). The CDR3 consists of 11 residues. The ends were cut back, 8 bases at V and 12 bases at J, with 16 bases in the middle. CDR3 sequence (DNA): TGTGCCAGCGGTTACTCAGGCACTAAGTACTTC. Protein product: CASGYSGTKYF.

This clone came up once. The gene calls are TRBV29-1 and TRBJ2-1, with TRBD2 matching over 8 bases. CDR1 and CDR2 from the germline V gene are SQVTM and ANQGSEA. The CDR3 contains 19 residues. With 1 base clipped from V and 4 bases from J, the junction kept 18 bases outside the gene matches. The chain's CDR3 is CSVEGGIGHTGTSYNEQFF. In nucleotides, the CDR3 is TGCAGCGTTGAAGGGGGTATAGGACACACCGGGACTAGTTACAATGAGCAGTTCTTC.

About this clone: The sample holds other DNA sequences that translate to the same CDR3. The CDR3 sequence: CASTRGQGGEQYF. CDR3 nucleotides: TGTGCCAGCACCCGGGGGCAGGGGGGGGAGCAGTACTTC. The chain is built from TRBV28 and TRBJ2-7, with D possibly called TRBD1 or TRBD2 (7 bases each). Germline V CDR1 and CDR2: MDHEN, SYDVKM. There are 13 residues in the CDR3. V was cut by 7 bases and J by 7 bases, with 17 bases left in between.

This chain connects TRBV28 to TRBJ1-5; 9 nucleotides line up with TRBD1. CDR1 MDHEN and CDR2 SYDVKM come from the germline V gene. This CDR3 comprises 20 residues. Trimming cost V 2 bases and J 7 bases; bases outside gene matches: 21. The CDR3 DNA follows: TGTGCCAGCAGTTTACCCCTCCCCTTACAGGGGGCCTCGATCAAACAGCCCCAGCATTTT. Its protein is CASSLPLPLQGASIKQPQHF. Variable domain in full (rest from reference TRBV28 and TRBJ1-5): DVKVTQSSRYLVKRTGEKVFLECVQDMDHENMFWYRQDPGLGLRLIYFSYDVKMKEKGDIPEGYSVSREKKERFSLILESASTNQTSMYLCASSLPLPLQGASIKQPQHFGDGTRLSIL.